This paragraph covers one T cell receptor beta chain sequence. Its antigen is still unknown. Per sorted-subset replicate PCR, input was approximately 200 ng DNA, representing about 30,000 T cell genomes. Profiled with immunoSEQ multiplex PCR; TCRdb holds only in-frame clones, not every one. The table shows about 1.1 million clones, with around 78% occurring only once. The data stem from a study of shared clonotypes between healthy human individuals. Healthy and HIV-negative, the adult donors had no recent acute infections or vaccinations. Study observations and caveats: Genetic and exposure-history diversity was limited by the small donor number.

The origin of this receptor is a man younger than 35 in good health. Some clones in this sample may be carry-over from other donors' samples. The specimen sequenced was memory CD4+ T cells from PBMCs. Subset in this sample: CD45RA-negative fraction.

DNA of the CDR3: TGCGCCAGCAGCCCCGGGACGGGGAGCTCCTACGAGCAGTACTTC. Translation: CASSPGTGSSYEQYF. V gene TRBV5-1 combines with J gene TRBJ2-7; D may match TRBD1 or TRBD2 (5 bases each). V was pared by 4 bases and J by 0 bases, with 14 bases between. The CDR3 runs to 15 residues. Germline V lookup: CDR1 SGHRS, CDR2 YFSETQ.